This T cell receptor (beta chain) was captured by sequencing in a study of pediatric ulcerative colitis. The rectum was sampled with one to two pinch biopsies at colonoscopy. The table came from immunoSEQ multiplex PCR; TCRdb's copy has only in-frame clones and leaves some out. The repertoire holds around 18,000 clones, 70% to 85% seen once, with around 6.6% in the top ten. CDR1 is LGHNA, CDR2 YNFKEQ, per germline. Trimming cost V 4 bases and J 9 bases, with 13 bases left between them. This CDR3 is 13 amino acids long. The sequencing sample was made of gut tissue. The source of this sequence is a boy between 10 and 17 years old with moderate ulcerative colitis. The chain has TRBV4-2 and TRBJ2-1; no definite D call. CDR3 protein: CASSRPTLGEQFF. The CDR3 DNA is TGTGCCAGCAGCCGACCCACGTTGGGTGAGCAGTTCTTC.